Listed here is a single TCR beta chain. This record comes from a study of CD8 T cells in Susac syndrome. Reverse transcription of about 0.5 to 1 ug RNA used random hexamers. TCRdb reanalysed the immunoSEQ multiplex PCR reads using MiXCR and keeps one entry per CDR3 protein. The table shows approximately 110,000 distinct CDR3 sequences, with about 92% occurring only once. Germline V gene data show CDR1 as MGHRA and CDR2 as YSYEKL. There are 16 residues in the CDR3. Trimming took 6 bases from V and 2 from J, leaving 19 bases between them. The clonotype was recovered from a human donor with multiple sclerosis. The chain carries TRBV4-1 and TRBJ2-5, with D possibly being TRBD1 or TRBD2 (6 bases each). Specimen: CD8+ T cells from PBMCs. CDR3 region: CASSHPARGPQETQYF. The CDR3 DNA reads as TGCGCCAGCAGTCACCCCGCCCGGGGGCCTCAAGAGACCCAGTACTTC.